Detailed here is one TCR beta chain. Its specificity is unknown. PCR amplification relied on 60 Vbeta primers (plus 13 Jbeta primers). TCRdb's table, derived via immunoSEQ multiplex PCR, lists solely in-frame clones and lacks some. The profile shows more than 110,000 clones, over 70% of them singletons. V lost 6 bases and J lost 6, with 11 bases in between. Germline V CDR1 and CDR2: ENHRY, SYGVKD. The CDR3 has 13 residues. This entry is derived from a study of cytomegalovirus exposure and HLA in healthy donors. About the research overall: From HLA-typed donors, an early data release held roughly 80 million unique TCRs.

Study conclusions and caveats: The presence/absence work took it that sequencing depth was about the same across donors. According to reports, the classifier identified cytomegalovirus status with high specificity and sensitivity. Clonal expansion, a later analysis showed, was greater in HLA-associated TCR beta chains than in equally common others.

The rearrangement links TRBV10-3 to TRBJ1-4; D is undetermined. Specimen: PBMCs. This TCR derives from a male donor in good health and CMV-seronegative. CDR3 loop: CAIRQGLDEKLFF. The DNA of the CDR3 is TGTGCCATCAGACAAGGACTCGATGAAAAACTGTTTTTT.